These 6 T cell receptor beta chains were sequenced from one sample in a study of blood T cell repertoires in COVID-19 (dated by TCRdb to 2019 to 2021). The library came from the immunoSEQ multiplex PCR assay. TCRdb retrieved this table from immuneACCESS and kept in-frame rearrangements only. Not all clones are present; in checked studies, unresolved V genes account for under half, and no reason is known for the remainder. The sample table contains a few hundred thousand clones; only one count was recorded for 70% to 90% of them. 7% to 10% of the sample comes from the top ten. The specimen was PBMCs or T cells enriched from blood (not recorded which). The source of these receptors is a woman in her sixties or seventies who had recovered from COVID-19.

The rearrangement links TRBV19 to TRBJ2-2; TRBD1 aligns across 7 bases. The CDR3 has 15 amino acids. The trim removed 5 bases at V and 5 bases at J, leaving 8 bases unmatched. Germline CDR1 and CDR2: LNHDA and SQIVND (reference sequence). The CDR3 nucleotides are TGTGCCAGTAGTCGGGCAGGGGGAGTAACCGGGGAGCTGTTTTTT. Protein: CASSRAGGVTGELFF.

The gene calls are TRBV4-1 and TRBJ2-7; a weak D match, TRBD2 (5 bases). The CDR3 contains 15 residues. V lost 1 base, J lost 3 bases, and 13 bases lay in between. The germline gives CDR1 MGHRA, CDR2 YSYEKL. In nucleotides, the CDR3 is TGCGCCAGCAGCCAAGCGGGATTTGGCGACTACGAGCAGTACTTC. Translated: CASSQAGFGDYEQYF.

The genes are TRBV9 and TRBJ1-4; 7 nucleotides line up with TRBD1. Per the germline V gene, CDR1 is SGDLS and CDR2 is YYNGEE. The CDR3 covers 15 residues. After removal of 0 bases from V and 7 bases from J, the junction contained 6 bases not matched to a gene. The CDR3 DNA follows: TGTGCCAGCAGCGTAGAAAGGGGGCTAGGTGAAAAACTGTTTTTT. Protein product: CASSVERGLGEKLFF.

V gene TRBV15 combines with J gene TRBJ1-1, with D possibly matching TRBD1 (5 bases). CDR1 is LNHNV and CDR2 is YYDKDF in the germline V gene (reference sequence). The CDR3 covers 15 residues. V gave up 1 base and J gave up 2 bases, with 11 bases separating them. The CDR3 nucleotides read TGTGCCACCAGCAGAGTAGGAGGGGTAAACACTGAAGCTTTCTTT. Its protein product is CATSRVGGVNTEAFF.

In DNA, the CDR3 is TGTGCCAGTAGTGGTACTAGCGACTACACAGATACGCAGTATTTT. Translating it yields CASSGTSDYTDTQYF. The V and J genes are TRBV19 and TRBJ2-3; 7 nucleotides agree with TRBD2. There are 15 residues in the CDR3. V dropped 5 bases and J dropped 2; count of bases not matched to a gene: 7. The germline CDR1 and CDR2 sequences are LNHDA and SQIVND (reference sequence).

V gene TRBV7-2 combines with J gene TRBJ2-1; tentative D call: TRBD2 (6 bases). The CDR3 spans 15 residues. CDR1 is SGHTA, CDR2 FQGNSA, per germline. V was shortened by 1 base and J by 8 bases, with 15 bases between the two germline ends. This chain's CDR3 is CASSLGPTSTYEQFF. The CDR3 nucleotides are TGTGCCAGCAGCTTAGGACCCACTAGCACCTATGAGCAGTTCTTC.